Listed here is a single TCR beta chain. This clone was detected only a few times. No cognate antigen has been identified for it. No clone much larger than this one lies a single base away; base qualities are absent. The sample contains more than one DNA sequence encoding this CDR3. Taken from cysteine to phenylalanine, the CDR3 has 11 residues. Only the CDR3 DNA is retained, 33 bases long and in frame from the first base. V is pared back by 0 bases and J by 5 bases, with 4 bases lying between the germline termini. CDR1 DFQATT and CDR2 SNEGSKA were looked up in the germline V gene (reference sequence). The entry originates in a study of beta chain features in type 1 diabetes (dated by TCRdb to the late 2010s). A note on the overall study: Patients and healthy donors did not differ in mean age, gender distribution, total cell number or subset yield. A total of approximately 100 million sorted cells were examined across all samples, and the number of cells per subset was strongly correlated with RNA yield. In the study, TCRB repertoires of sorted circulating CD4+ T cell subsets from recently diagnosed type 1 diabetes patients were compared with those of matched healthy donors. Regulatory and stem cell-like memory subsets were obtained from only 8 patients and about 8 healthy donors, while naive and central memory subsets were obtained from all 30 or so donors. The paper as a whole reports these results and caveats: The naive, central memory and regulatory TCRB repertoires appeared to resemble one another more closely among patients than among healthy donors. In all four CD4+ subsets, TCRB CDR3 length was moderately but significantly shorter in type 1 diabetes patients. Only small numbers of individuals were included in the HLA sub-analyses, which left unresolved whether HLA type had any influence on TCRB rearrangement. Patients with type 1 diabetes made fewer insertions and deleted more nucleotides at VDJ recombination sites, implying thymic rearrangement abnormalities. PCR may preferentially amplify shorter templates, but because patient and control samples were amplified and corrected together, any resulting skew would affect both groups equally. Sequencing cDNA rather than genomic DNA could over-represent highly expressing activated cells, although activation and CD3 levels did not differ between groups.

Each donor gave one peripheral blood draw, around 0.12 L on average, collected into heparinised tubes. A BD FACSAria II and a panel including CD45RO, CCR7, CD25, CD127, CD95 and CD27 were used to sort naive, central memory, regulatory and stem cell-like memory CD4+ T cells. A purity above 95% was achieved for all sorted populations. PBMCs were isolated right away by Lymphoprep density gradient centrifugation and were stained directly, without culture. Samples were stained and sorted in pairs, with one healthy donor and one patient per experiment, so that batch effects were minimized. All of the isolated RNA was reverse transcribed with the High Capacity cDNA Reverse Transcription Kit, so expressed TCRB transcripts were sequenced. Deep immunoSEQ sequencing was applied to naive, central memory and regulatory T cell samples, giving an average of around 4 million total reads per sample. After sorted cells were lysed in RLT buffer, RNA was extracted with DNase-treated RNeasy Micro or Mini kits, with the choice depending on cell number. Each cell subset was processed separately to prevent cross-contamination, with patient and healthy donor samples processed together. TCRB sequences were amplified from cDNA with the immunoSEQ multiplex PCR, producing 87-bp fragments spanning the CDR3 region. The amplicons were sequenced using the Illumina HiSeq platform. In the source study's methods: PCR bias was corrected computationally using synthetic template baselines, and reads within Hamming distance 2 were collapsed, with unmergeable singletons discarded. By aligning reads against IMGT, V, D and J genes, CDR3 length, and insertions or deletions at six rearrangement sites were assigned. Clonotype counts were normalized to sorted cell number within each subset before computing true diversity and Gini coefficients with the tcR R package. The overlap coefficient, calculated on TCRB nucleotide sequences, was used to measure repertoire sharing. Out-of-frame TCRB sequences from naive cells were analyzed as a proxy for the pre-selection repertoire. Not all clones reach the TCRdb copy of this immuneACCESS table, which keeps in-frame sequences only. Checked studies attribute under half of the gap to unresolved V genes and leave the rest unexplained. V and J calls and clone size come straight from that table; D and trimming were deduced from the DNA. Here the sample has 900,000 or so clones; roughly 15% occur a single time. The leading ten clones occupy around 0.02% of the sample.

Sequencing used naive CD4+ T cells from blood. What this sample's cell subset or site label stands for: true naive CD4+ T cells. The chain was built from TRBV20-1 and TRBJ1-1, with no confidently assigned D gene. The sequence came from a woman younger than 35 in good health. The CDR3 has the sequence CSARDRTEAFF. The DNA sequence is TGCAGTGCTAGAGATCGGACTGAAGCTTTCTTT.